Listed here are 8 T cell receptor beta chains from one sample, sequenced in a study of blood T cells in healthy people across ages. Combining a sample-barcoded 5' primer with a J-beta primer mix, a second PCR ran for 7 to 11 cycles. One entry per CDR3 protein results from TCRdb running MiXCR on the 5' RACE reads. The data contain about 800,000 distinct CDR3 sequences, 58% of them singletons. Sequenced: blood. The receptors were gathered from a man aged 30 to 39 in good health.

This clonotype was detected a few times. This chain links TRBV29-1 with TRBJ2-7; TRBD1 matches 8 bases. Per germline, CDR1 SQVTM and CDR2 ANQGSEA. This CDR3 has 14 amino acids. The J segment lost 2 bases and the V segment lost 4 bases, leaving 7 bases of the junction unmatched. The CDR3 bases are TGCAGCGTTGGACCACGGACAGGGCCCTACGAGCAGTACTTC. Translated: CSVGPRTGPYEQYF.

The sample holds a few counts of this clonotype. The CDR3 sequence: CASRTGQWETQYF. CDR3 nucleotide sequence: TGCGCCAGCAGAACGGGACAGTGGGAGACCCAGTACTTC. The chain carries TRBV5-1 and TRBJ2-5, with TRBD1 matching over 7 bases. The CDR3 is 13 residues long. Trimming cost V 5 bases and J 5 bases; bases outside gene matches: 6. The germline V gene encodes CDR1 SGHRS and CDR2 YFSETQ.

The chain links TRBV3-1 to TRBJ2-4; 10 bases match TRBD2. TRBJ2-7 matches the DNA end more closely, so the J call is doubtful. This CDR3 region has 14 residues. CDR1 and CDR2 from the germline V gene are LGHDT and YNNKEL (reference sequence). The CDR3 region is CASSAPGLAYEQYF. CDR3 in DNA: TGTGCCAGCAGCGCGCCGGGACTAGCGTACGAGCAGTACTTC.

This chain joins TRBV6-5 and TRBJ2-5, with TRBD2 matching over 8 bases. CDR3 size: 14 residues. The germline V gene has CDR1 MNHEY and CDR2 SVGAGI. With 4 bases clipped from V and 6 bases from J, the junction kept 7 bases outside the gene matches. The DNA of the CDR3 is TGTGCCAGCAGTTTCCGAGCGGGAGTGAAGACCCAGTACTTC. Translation: CASSFRAGVKTQYF.

V is TRBV11-2 and J is TRBJ1-6; possible D gene TRBD1, 5 bases. The CDR3 contains 15 residues. Trimming shortened V by 0 bases and J by 6 bases, and 9 bases separated the two germline ends. Per the germline V gene, CDR1 is SGHAT and CDR2 is FQNNGV. The CDR3 protein is CASSLEAGINSPLHF. Written as DNA, the CDR3 is TGTGCCAGCAGCTTAGAGGCAGGGATTAATTCACCCCTCCACTTT.

The CDR3 DNA reads TGTGCCAGCAGGGTCAGACAGGGAGTAACGTACTTC. It codes for CASRVRQGVTYF. The chain has TRBV6-1 and TRBJ2-7; 7 positions agree with TRBD1. The V segment lost 6 bases and the J segment 12 bases; nucleotides outside the gene matches: 11. This CDR3 contains 12 residues. From germline, CDR1 is MNHNS and CDR2 SASEGT.

The genes are TRBV5-1 and TRBJ1-2, with unresolved D. The CDR3 is made up of 12 amino acids. Trimming took off 5 bases at V and 8 bases at J, with 13 bases between the two ends. Germline V gives CDR1 SGHRS, CDR2 YFSETQ. This CDR3 reads CASSMDLGGYTF. The CDR3 DNA is TGCGCCAGCAGTATGGATTTGGGGGGCTACACCTTC. The full variable domain, with the rest looked up from reference TRBV5-1 and TRBJ1-2, is KAGVTQTPRYLIKTRGQQVTLSCSPISGHRSVSWYQQTPGQGLQFLFEYFSETQRNKGNFPGRFSGRQFSNSRSEMNVSTLELGDSALYLCASSMDLGGYTFGSGTRLTVV.

This clonotype appeared a few times. This chain connects TRBV18 to TRBJ1-2, with 8 positions matching TRBD1. Per the germline V gene, CDR1 is KGHSH and CDR2 is LQKENI. V shed 3 bases and J 4 bases; nucleotides not matched to a gene: 7. This CDR3 has 15 residues. The CDR3 loop reads CASSPGTGTLYGYTF. Written as DNA, the CDR3 is TGTGCCAGCTCACCTGGGACAGGAACCCTCTATGGCTACACCTTC.